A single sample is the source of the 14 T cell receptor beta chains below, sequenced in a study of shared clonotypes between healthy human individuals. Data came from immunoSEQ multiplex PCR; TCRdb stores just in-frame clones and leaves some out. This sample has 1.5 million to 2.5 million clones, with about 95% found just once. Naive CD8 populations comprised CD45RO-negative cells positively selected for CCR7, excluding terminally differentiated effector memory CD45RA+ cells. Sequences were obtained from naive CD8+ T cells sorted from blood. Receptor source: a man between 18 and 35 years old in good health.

CDR3 region: CSVEGGQGGGSYNEQFF. CDR3 sequence (DNA): TGCAGCGTTGAGGGCGGACAGGGAGGAGGCTCCTACAATGAGCAGTTCTTC. This sequence joins TRBV29-1 and TRBJ2-1, with 8 bases matching TRBD1. This CDR3 contains 17 residues. The V and J ends lost 3 bases and 0 bases, in that order; junction bases with no gene match: 10. CDR1 is SQVTM and CDR2 is ANQGSEA in the germline V gene.

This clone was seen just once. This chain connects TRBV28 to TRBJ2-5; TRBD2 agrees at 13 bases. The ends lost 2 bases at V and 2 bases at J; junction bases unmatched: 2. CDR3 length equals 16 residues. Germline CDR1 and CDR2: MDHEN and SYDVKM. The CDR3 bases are TGTGCCAGCAGTTTAACTAGCGGGGGGGTTCAAGAGACCCAGTACTTC. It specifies CASSLTSGGVQETQYF. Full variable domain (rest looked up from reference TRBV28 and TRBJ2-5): DVKVTQSSRYLVKRTGEKVFLECVQDMDHENMFWYRQDPGLGLRLIYFSYDVKMKEKGDIPEGYSVSREKKERFSLILESASTNQTSMYLCASSLTSGGVQETQYFGPGTRLLVL.

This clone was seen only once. CDR3 bases: TGTGCCAGTCATATGGCGGGCGCTGAAGCTTTCTTT. Translating gives CASHMAGAEAFF. This chain uses TRBV19 with TRBJ1-1; D gene uncertain. This CDR3 region has 12 residues. CDR1 is LNHDA and CDR2 is SQIVND in the germline V gene (reference sequence). Trimming left V 8 bases short and J 6 bases short, with 13 bases between.

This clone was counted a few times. CDR3 residues: CASSPDPDYGYTF. The CDR3 DNA is TGTGCCAGCAGTCCCGACCCTGACTATGGCTACACCTTC. J is TRBJ1-2 and V is TRBV28; D gene uncertain. Trimming took off 5 bases at V and 3 bases at J, with 10 bases between the two ends. Looked up from germline, CDR1 is MDHEN and CDR2 is SYDVKM. This CDR3 spans 13 amino acids.

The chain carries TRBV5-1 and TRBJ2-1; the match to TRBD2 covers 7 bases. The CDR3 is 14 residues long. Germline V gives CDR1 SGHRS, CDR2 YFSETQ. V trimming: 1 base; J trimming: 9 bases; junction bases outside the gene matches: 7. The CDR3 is CASSLFGGSGEQFF. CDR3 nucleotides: TGCGCCAGCAGCTTGTTCGGGGGGTCTGGTGAGCAGTTCTTC.

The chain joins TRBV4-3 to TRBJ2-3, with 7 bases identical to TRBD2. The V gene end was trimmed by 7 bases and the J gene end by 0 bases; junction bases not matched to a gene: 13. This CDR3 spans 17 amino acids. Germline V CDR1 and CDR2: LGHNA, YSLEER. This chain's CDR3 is CASTPFAGEYSTDTQYF. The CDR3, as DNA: TGCGCCAGCACTCCCTTCGCGGGGGAGTATAGCACAGATACGCAGTATTTT.

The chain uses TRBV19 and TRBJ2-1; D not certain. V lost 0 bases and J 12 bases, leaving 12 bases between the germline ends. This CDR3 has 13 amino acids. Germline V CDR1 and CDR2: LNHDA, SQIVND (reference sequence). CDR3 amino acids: CASSIDLESVQFF. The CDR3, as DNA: TGTGCCAGTAGTATAGATCTGGAGTCAGTGCAGTTCTTC. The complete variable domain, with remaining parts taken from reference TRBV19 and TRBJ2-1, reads DGGITQSPKYLFRKEGQNVTLSCEQNLNHDAMYWYRQDPGQGLRLIYYSQIVNDFQKGDIAEGYSVSREKKESFPLTVTSAQKNPTAFYLCASSIDLESVQFFGPGTRLTVL.

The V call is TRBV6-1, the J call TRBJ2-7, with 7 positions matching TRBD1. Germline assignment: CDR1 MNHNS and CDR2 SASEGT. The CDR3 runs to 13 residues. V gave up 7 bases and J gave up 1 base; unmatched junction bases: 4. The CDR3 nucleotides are TGTGCCAGCATGCTGGACAGGTCCTACGAGCAGTACTTC. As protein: CASMLDRSYEQYF.

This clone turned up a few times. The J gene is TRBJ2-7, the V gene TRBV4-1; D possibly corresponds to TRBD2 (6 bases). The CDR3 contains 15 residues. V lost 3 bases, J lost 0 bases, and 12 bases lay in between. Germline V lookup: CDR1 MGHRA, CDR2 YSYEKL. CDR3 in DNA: TGCGCCAGCAGCCACAAGGAGGGGAGCTCCTACGAGCAGTACTTC. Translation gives CASSHKEGSSYEQYF.

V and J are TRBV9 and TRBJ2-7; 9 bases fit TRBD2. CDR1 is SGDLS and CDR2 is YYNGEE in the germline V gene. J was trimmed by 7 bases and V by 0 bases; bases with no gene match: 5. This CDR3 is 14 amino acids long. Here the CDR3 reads CASSVALAGGEQYF. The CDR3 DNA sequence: TGTGCCAGCAGCGTAGCACTAGCGGGTGGGGAGCAGTACTTC.

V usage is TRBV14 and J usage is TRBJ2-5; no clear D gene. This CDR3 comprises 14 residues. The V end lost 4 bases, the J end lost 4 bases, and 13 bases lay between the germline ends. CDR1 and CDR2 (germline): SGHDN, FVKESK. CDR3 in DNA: TGTGCCAGCAGCCCAGTTCTCGGCGGAGAGACCCAGTACTTC. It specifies CASSPVLGGETQYF.

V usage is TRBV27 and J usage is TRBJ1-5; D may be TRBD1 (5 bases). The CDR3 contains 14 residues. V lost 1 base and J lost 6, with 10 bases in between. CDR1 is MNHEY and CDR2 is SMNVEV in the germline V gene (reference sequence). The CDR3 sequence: CASSLFPGTQPQHF. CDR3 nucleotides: TGTGCCAGCAGTTTATTTCCGGGGACTCAGCCCCAGCATTTT.

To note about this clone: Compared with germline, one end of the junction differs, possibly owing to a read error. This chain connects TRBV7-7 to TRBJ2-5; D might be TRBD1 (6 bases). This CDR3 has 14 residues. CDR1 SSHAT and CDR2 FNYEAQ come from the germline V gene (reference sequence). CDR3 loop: CASRPGQGQETQYF. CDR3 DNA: TGTGCTAGCAGACCGGGGCAGGGGCAAGAGACCCAGTACTTC. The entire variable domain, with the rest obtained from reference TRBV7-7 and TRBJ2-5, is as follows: GAGVSQSPRYKVTKRGQDVTLRCDPISSHATLYWYQQALGQGPEFLTYFNYEAQPDKSGLPSDRFSAERPEGSISTLTIQRTEQRDSAMYRCASRPGQGQETQYFGPGTRLLVL.

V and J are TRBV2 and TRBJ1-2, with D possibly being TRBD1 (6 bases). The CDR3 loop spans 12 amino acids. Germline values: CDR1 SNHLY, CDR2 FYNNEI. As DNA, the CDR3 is TGTGCTACGGGGGGGGGCTCCCTTGGCTACACCTTC. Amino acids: CATGGGSLGYTF.